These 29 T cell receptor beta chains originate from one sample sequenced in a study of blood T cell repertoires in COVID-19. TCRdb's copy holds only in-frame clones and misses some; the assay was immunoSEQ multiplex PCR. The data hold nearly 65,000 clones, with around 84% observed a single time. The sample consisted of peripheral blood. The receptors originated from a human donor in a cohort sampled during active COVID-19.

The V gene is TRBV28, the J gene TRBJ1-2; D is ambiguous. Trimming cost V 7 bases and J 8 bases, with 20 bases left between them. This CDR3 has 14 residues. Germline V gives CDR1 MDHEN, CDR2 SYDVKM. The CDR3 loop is CASNRSPGSQGYTF. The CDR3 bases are TGTGCCAGCAACCGTTCCCCGGGGTCGCAAGGCTACACCTTC.

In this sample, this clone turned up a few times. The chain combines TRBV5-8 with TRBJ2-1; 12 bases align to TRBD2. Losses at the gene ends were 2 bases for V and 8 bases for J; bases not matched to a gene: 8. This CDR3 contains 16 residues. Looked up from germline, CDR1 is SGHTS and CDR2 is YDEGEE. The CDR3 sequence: CASSFSRLAGDHEQFF. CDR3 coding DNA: TGTGCCAGCAGCTTCTCTAGACTAGCGGGAGATCATGAGCAGTTCTTC.

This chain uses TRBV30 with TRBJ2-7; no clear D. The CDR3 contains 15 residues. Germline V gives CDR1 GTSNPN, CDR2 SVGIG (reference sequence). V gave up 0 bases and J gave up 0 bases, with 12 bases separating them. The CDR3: CAWSVRDTSSYEQYF. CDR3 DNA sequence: TGTGCCTGGAGTGTACGAGACACCAGCTCCTACGAGCAGTACTTC.

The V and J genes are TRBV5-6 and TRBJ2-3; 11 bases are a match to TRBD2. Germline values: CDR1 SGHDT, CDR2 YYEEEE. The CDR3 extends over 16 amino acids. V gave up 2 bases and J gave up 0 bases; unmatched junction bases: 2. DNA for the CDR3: TGTGCCAGCAGCTTAAGACTAGCGGGGAGCACAGATACGCAGTATTTT. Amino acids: CASSLRLAGSTDTQYF.

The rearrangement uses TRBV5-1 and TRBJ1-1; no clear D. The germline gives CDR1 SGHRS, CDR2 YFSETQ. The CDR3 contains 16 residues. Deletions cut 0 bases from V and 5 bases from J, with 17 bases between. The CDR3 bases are TGCGCCAGCAGCTTGGCCCAGAACCCTAGTTTGACTGAAGCTTTCTTT. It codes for CASSLAQNPSLTEAFF.

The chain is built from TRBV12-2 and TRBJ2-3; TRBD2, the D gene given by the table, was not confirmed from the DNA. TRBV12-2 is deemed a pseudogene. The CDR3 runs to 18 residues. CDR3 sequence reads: CASRLSLVLAGVADTQYF. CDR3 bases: TGTGCAAGTCGCTTAAGTTTGGTCCTAGCGGGAGTGGCAGATACGCAGTATTTT.

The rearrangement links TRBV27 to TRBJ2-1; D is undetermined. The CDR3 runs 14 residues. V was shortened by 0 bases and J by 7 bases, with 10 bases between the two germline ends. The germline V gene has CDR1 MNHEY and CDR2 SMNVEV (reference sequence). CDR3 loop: CASSLSYSGNEQFF. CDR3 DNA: TGTGCCAGCAGTTTATCGTACTCCGGGAATGAGCAGTTCTTC.

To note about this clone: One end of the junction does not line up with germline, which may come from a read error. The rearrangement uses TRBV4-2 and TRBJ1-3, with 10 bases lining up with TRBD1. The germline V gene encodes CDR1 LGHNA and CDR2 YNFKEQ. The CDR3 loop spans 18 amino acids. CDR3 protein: CASSQDRRQGATGNIIYF. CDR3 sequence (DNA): TGTGCCAGCAGCCAAGATCGGAGACAGGGGGCGACTGGAAACATCATATATTTT.

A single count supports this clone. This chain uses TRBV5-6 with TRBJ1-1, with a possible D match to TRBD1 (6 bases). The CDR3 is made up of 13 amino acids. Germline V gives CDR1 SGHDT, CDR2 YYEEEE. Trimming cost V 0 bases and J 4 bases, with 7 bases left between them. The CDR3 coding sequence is TGTGCCAGCAGCTTGGGAGGGGGCACTGAAGCTTTCTTT. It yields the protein CASSLGGGTEAFF.

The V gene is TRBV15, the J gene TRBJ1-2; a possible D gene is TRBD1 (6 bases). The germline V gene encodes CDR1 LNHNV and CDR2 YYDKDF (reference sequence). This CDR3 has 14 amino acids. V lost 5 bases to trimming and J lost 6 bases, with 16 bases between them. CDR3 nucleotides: TGTGCCACCAGCCTATACAGGGACCGTCATGGCTACACCTTC. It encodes CATSLYRDRHGYTF.

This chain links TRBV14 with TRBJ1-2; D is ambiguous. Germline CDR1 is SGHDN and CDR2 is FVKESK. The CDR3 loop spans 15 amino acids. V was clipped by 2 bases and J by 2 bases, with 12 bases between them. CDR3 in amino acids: CASSQIGRENYGYTF. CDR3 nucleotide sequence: TGTGCCAGCAGCCAAATAGGACGGGAAAACTATGGCTACACCTTC.

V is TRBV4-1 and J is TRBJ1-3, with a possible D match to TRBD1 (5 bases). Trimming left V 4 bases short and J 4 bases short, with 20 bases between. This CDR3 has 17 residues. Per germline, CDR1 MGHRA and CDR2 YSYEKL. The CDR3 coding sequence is TGCGCCAGCAGCCGCCGGGGCGGGGGAAGTTCAGGAAACACCATATATTTT. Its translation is CASSRRGGGSSGNTIYF.

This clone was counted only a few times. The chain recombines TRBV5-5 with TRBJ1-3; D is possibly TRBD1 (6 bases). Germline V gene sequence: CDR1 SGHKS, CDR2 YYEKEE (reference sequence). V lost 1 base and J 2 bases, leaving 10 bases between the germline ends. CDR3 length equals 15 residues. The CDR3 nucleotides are TGTGCCAGCAGCTTGACAGGGCCGCCTGGAAACACCATATATTTT. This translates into CASSLTGPPGNTIYF. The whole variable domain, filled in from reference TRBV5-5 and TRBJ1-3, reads DAGVTQSPTHLIKTRGQQVTLRCSPISGHKSVSWYQQVLGQGPQFIFQYYEKEERGRGNFPDRFSARQFPNYSSELNVNALLLGDSALYLCASSLTGPPGNTIYFGEGSWLTVV.

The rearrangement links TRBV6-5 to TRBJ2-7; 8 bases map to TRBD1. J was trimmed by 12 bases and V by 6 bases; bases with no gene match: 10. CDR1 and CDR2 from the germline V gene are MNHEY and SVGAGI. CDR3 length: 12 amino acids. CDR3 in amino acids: CASRPGQGIPYF. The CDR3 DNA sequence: TGTGCCAGCAGGCCAGGACAGGGAATACCGTACTTC.

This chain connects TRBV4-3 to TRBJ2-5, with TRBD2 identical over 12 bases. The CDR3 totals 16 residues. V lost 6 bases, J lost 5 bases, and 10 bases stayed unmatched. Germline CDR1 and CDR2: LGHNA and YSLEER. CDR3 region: CASRSGLAGPGETQYF. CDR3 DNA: TGCGCCAGCAGGTCTGGACTAGCGGGGCCGGGGGAGACCCAGTACTTC.

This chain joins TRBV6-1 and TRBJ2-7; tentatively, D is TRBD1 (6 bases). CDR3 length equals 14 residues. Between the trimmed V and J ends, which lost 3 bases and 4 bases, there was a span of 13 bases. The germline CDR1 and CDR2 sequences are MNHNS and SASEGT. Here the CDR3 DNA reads TGTGCCAGCAGTGAGTGGGACAAAGTTTACGAGCAGTACTTC. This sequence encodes CASSEWDKVYEQYF.

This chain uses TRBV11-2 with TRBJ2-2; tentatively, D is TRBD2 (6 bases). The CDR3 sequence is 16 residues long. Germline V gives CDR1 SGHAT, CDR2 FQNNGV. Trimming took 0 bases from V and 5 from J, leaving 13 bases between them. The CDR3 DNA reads TGTGCCAGCAGCTTAGAAATTTGGAGGGGAACCGGGGAGCTGTTTTTT. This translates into CASSLEIWRGTGELFF.

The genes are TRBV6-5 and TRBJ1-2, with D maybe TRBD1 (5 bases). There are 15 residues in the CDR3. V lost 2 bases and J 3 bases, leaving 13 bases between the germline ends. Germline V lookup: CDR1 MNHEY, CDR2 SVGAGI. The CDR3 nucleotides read TGTGCCAGCAGTTACCGGGGGAGCGGGGACTATGGCTACACCTTC. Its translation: CASSYRGSGDYGYTF.

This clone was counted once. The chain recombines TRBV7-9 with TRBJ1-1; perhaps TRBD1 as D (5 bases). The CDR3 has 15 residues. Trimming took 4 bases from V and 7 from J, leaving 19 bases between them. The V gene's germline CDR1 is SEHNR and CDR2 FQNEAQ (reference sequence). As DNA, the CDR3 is TGTGCCAGCAGCTACTCAGGACATTCGAGAGGTGAAGCTTTCTTT. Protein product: CASSYSGHSRGEAFF.

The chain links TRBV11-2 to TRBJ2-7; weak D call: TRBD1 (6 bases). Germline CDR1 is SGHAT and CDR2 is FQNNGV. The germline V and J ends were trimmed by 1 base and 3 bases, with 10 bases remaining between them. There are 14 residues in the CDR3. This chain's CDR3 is CASSLGGRGYEQYF. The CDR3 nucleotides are TGTGCCAGCAGCTTAGGTGGCAGGGGCTACGAGCAGTACTTC.

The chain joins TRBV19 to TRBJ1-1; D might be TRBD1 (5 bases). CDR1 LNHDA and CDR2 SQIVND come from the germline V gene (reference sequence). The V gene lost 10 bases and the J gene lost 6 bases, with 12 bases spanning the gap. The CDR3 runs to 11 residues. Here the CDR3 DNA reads TGTGCCACGTCACAGGACCCTGAAGCTTTCTTT. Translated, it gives CATSQDPEAFF.

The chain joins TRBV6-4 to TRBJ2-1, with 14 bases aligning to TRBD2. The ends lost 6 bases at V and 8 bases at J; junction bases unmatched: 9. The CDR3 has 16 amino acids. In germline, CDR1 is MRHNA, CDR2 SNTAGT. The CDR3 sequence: CASSGLAGGGKYEQFF. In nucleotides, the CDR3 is TGTGCCAGCAGCGGACTAGCGGGGGGTGGGAAGTATGAGCAGTTCTTC.

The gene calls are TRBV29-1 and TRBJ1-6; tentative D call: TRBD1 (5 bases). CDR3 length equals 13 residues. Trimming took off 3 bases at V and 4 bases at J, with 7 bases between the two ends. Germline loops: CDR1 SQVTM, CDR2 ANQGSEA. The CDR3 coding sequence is TGCAGCGTTGATTCAGGGTATAATTCACCCCTCCACTTT. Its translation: CSVDSGYNSPLHF.

DNA of the CDR3: TGTGCCAGCAGCTTAATGGAGGACACTGAAGCTTTCTTT. Protein: CASSLMEDTEAFF. V is TRBV11-3 and J is TRBJ1-1; the D is unclear. CDR3 length: 13 residues. Germline loops: CDR1 SGHNT, CDR2 YENEEA. V gave up 2 bases and J gave up 3 bases, with 7 bases separating them.

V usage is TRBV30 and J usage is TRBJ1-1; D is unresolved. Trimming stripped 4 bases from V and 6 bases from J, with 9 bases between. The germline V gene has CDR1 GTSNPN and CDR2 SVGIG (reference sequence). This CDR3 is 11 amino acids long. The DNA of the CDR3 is TGTGCCTGGACTGCGGGAGCTGAAGCTTTCTTT. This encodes CAWTAGAEAFF.

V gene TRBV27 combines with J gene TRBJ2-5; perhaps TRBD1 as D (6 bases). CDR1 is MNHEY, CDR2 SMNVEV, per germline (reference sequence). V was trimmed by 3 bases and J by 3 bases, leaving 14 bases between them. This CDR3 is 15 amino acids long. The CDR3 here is CASSFARGGEETQYF. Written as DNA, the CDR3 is TGTGCCAGCAGTTTTGCTAGAGGGGGTGAAGAGACCCAGTACTTC.

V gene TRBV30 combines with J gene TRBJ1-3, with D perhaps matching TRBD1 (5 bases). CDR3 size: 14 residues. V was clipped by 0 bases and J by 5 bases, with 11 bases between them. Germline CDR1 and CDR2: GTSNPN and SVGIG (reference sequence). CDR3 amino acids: CAWSVDSSRNTIYF. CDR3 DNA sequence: TGTGCCTGGAGTGTAGACAGTTCCAGAAACACCATATATTTT.

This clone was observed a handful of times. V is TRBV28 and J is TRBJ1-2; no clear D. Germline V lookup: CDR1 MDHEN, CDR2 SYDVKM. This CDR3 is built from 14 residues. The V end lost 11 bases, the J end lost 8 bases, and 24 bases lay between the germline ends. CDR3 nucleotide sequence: TGTGCCTCGACAACTTTGGGGAGGACCGGAGGCTACACCTTC. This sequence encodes CASTTLGRTGGYTF.

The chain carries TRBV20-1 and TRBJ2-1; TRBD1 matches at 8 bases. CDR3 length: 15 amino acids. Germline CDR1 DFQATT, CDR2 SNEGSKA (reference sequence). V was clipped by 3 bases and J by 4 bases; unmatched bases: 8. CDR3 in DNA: TGCAGTGCTAGTTCGACCGGGACAGGTTACAATGAGCAGTTCTTC. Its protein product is CSASSTGTGYNEQFF.